The entry below gives a single T cell receptor beta chain sequence along with its context. Its specificity is unknown. The germline V and J ends were trimmed by 2 bases and 0 bases, with 8 bases remaining between them. Germline CDR1 and CDR2: SNHLY and FYNNEI. CDR3 length: 14 residues. Using immunoSEQ multiplex PCR, the repertoire was profiled, and TCRdb retains in-frame clones only, with some absent. Here the sample spans roughly 2 million clones, more than 90% being singletons. The authors divided CD4+ cells into CD45RA+ naive and CD45RA-negative memory subsets. This record comes from a study of shared clonotypes between healthy human individuals. Study information: Three plates each covered CD4 naive and memory; CD8 naive two, CD8 memory one.

Findings of the study overall: Owing to a small donor count, the genetic and exposure-history diversity represented was limited.

This TCR came from a man aged 18-30 years in good health. The sequenced sample was naive CD4+ T cells sorted from blood. Sample subset: CD45RA+ positively selected. This chain connects TRBV2 to TRBJ2-7; D is uncertain. The CDR3 loop reads CASSEMISSYEQYF. CDR3 nucleotide sequence: TGTGCCAGCAGTGAAATGATTAGCTCCTACGAGCAGTACTTC.